The clone carrying this T cell receptor (beta chain) was seen a few times. Its target is not known. This sample was included in a study of spatial heterogeneity in lung cancer. Study in general: Consistent detection of more beta-chain than alpha-chain sequences was observed.

Every molecule of TCR cDNA had its own unique molecular identifier. From the 5' RACE reads, TCRdb called clonotypes with MiXCR, one entry per CDR3 protein. This sample carries about 3,000 distinct CDR3 sequences, 25% to 30% of them seen once, and the ten largest clones take 10% to 11%. Study results and limitations: Tumor mutation count correlated with how many alpha and beta TCRs expanded intratumorally.

Time point here: sample taken at primary tumor resection. Tumor, nontumor lung or frozen PBMC supplied whole RNA, sequenced without sorting. This sequence originates from a female donor with early-stage non-small cell lung cancer. This specimen was lung tumor tissue, taken at surgery.

The CDR3 coding sequence is TGTGCCAGCAGCCCAAAGGAGGGGGATGAGCAGTTCTTC. It yields the protein CASSPKEGDEQFF. The chain carries TRBV21-1 and TRBJ2-1; the D call of TRBD1 is as the table states it, not checked on the DNA. TRBV21-1 is an annotated pseudogene. This CDR3 is built from 13 residues.